These 32 T cell receptor beta chains came from one sample sequenced in a study of blood T cell repertoires in COVID-19. This table comes from immunoSEQ multiplex PCR, and its TCRdb copy is limited to in-frame clones, with some not included. The sample lists some 220,000 clones; 70% to 85% were seen once. The sample consisted of PBMCs or T cells enriched from blood (not recorded which). These receptors were taken from a woman in her thirties or forties with acute COVID-19.

This chain links TRBV15 with TRBJ2-7; the match to TRBD2 covers 7 bases. Germline lookup yields CDR1 LNHNV and CDR2 YYDKDF (reference sequence). The CDR3 runs to 16 residues. Trimming removed 3 bases from V and 3 bases from J; junction bases left unmatched: 11. The CDR3 reads CATSSTTSVFHYEQYF. In DNA, the CDR3 is TGTGCCACCAGCAGTACTACTAGCGTCTTTCACTACGAGCAGTACTTC. Based on the CDR3 plus reference TRBV15 and TRBJ2-7, the full variable domain is DAMVIQNPRYQVTQFGKPVTLSCSQTLNHNVMYWYQQKSSQAPKLLFHYYDKDFNNEADTPDNFQSRRPNTSFCFLDIRSPGLGDTAMYLCATSSTTSVFHYEQYFGPGTRLTVT.

The chain joins TRBV27 to TRBJ2-1; D perhaps matches TRBD2 (6 bases). V dropped 3 bases and J dropped 8 bases, with 23 bases sitting between them. Germline V gene sequence: CDR1 MNHEY, CDR2 SMNVEV (reference sequence). The CDR3 runs to 17 residues. CDR3 in DNA: TGTGCCAGCAGTTTCCACGACGCGTATCAGGAGGGTTATGAGCAGTTCTTC. Its protein product is CASSFHDAYQEGYEQFF.

The chain employs TRBV27 and TRBJ2-4, with 8 nucleotides matching TRBD2. The ends lost 4 bases at V and 5 bases at J; junction bases unmatched: 4. Germline CDR1 is MNHEY and CDR2 is SMNVEV (reference sequence). The CDR3 extends over 14 amino acids. CDR3 bases: TGTGCCAGCAGTTCGGGGACTAGGGAAAACATTCAGTACTTC. Translation gives CASSSGTRENIQYF.

The CDR3 coding sequence is TGTGCCAGTAGACAACTTACGGCCCACGAGCAGTACTTC. Residues: CASRQLTAHEQYF. V is TRBV27 and J is TRBJ2-7, with D uncertain. The CDR3 is made up of 13 amino acids. Trimming removed 9 bases at V and 5 bases at J, with 17 bases between. Germline V gives CDR1 MNHEY, CDR2 SMNVEV (reference sequence).

This chain uses TRBV4-3 with TRBJ2-1; perhaps TRBD1 as D (5 bases). Germline loops: CDR1 LGHNA, CDR2 YSLEER. The CDR3 loop spans 16 amino acids. V was shortened by 0 bases and J by 1 base, with 10 bases between the two germline ends. CDR3 region: CASSQEAAGSYNEQFF. In nucleotides, the CDR3 is TGCGCCAGCAGCCAAGAGGCGGCAGGGTCCTACAATGAGCAGTTCTTC.

This clone came up a few times. The chain has TRBV3-1 (or the pseudogene TRBV3-2) and TRBJ1-2, with D tentatively TRBD1 (5 bases). The V gene lost 1 base and the J gene lost 8 bases, with 14 bases spanning the gap. Germline V gene lookup returns CDR1 LGHDT and CDR2 YNNKEL (reference sequence). The CDR3 contains 14 residues. As DNA, the CDR3 is TGTGCCAGCAGCCAAGGCGGGGGTAGTGGCGGCTACACCTTC. Translation: CASSQGGGSGGYTF.

The V call is TRBV28, the J call TRBJ1-5, with D perhaps TRBD1 (5 bases). The V end was cut by 7 bases, the J end by 0 bases, with 16 bases between. The V gene's germline CDR1 is MDHEN and CDR2 SYDVKM. The CDR3 has 16 amino acids. The CDR3 sequence: CASNPRQLNSNQPQHF. CDR3 bases: TGTGCCAGCAACCCTAGACAGCTAAATAGCAATCAGCCCCAGCATTTT.

This rearrangement joins TRBV18 to TRBJ1-3; D not resolved. This CDR3 has 14 amino acids. Germline values: CDR1 KGHSH, CDR2 LQKENI. V dropped 2 bases and J dropped 4 bases, with 9 bases sitting between them. The CDR3 reads CASSPATMGNTIYF. The CDR3 DNA follows: TGTGCCAGCTCACCAGCGACAATGGGAAACACCATATATTTT.

The rearrangement uses TRBV5-1 and TRBJ2-3; 11 nucleotides agree with TRBD2. CDR1 and CDR2 from the germline V gene are SGHRS and YFSETQ. V lost 4 bases to trimming and J lost 10 bases; unmatched junction nucleotides: 14. CDR3 length: 16 amino acids. CDR3 coding DNA: TGCGCCAGCAGCCTATCAACCGGGACTAGCGGTCGTCCGCAGTATTTT. Its protein is CASSLSTGTSGRPQYF. The full variable domain, its missing parts supplied by reference TRBV5-1 and TRBJ2-3, is KAGVTQTPRYLIKTRGQQVTLSCSPISGHRSVSWYQQTPGQGLQFLFEYFSETQRNKGNFPGRFSGRQFSNSRSEMNVSTLELGDSALYLCASSLSTGTSGRPQYFGPGTRLTVL.

V is TRBV5-1 and J is TRBJ2-1, with D tentatively TRBD1 (5 bases). Trimming took 0 bases from V and 3 from J, leaving 7 bases between them. The CDR3 is 14 amino acids. Germline V gene lookup returns CDR1 SGHRS and CDR2 YFSETQ. CDR3 amino acids: CASSLEGYYNEQFF. The CDR3 coding sequence is TGCGCCAGCAGCTTGGAGGGGTACTACAATGAGCAGTTCTTC. The variable domain in full, with the rest retrieved from reference TRBV5-1 and TRBJ2-1, is KAGVTQTPRYLIKTRGQQVTLSCSPISGHRSVSWYQQTPGQGLQFLFEYFSETQRNKGNFPGRFSGRQFSNSRSEMNVSTLELGDSALYLCASSLEGYYNEQFFGPGTRLTVL.

This chain joins TRBV3-1 (or the pseudogene TRBV3-2) and TRBJ1-2, with TRBD1 matching 7 bases. CDR3 size: 14 residues. Looked up from germline, CDR1 is LGHDT and CDR2 is YNNKEL (reference sequence). With V trimmed by 0 bases and J by 3 bases, 1 base remained unmatched. CDR3 protein: CASSQEDRHYGYTF. CDR3 nucleotides: TGTGCCAGCAGCCAAGAGGACAGGCACTATGGCTACACCTTC.

On this clone itself: The junction differs from germline at one of its ends, possibly a read error. This chain links TRBV5-8 with TRBJ2-7; the match to TRBD2 covers 12 bases. In germline, CDR1 is SGHTS, CDR2 YDEGEE. The CDR3 is 13 residues long. The CDR3 here is CASSASSGRAPNF. As DNA, the CDR3 is TGTGCCAGCAGCGCCTCTAGCGGGAGGGCACCAAACTTC.

The chain has TRBV7-9 and TRBJ1-3; TRBD1 is a possible D gene (5 bases). Germline V lookup: CDR1 SEHNR, CDR2 FQNEAQ (reference sequence). The CDR3 is 14 amino acids. V gave up 1 base and J gave up 3 bases, with 7 bases separating them. In DNA form, the CDR3 reads TGTGCCAGCAGCTTAGGACAGATTGGAAACACCATATATTTT. Amino acid sequence: CASSLGQIGNTIYF.

Only one count was recorded for this clone. This sequence joins TRBV9 and TRBJ2-7; 10 nucleotides agree with TRBD1. CDR3 length: 14 residues. CDR1 and CDR2 (germline): SGDLS, YYNGEE. Losses at the gene ends were 4 bases for V and 6 bases for J; bases not matched to a gene: 7. CDR3 sequence (DNA): TGTGCCAGCAGCTCCGGACAGGGGGTGGGCGAGCAGTACTTC. Encoded protein: CASSSGQGVGEQYF.

The rearrangement links TRBV19 to TRBJ1-5; TRBD1 matches at 7 bases. This CDR3 spans 14 amino acids. V was pared by 6 bases and J by 7 bases, with 9 bases of the junction left unmatched. Germline loops: CDR1 LNHDA, CDR2 SQIVND (reference sequence). In DNA form, the CDR3 reads TGTGCCAGTAGCCTACAGGGGCTTGGGCAGCCCCAGCATTTT. This sequence encodes CASSLQGLGQPQHF. Full variable domain (remainder filled in from reference TRBV19 and TRBJ1-5): DGGITQSPKYLFRKEGQNVTLSCEQNLNHDAMYWYRQDPGQGLRLIYYSQIVNDFQKGDIAEGYSVSREKKESFPLTVTSAQKNPTAFYLCASSLQGLGQPQHFGDGTRLSIL.

The gene calls are TRBV27 and TRBJ2-7; 9 bases fit TRBD2. The germline V gene encodes CDR1 MNHEY and CDR2 SMNVEV (reference sequence). This CDR3 spans 16 amino acids. Losses at the gene ends were 5 bases for V and 4 bases for J; bases not matched to a gene: 12. The CDR3 DNA follows: TGTGCCAGCAGTCCTCGGGGTCTAGCGGGACTTTACGAGCAGTACTTC. Its translation is CASSPRGLAGLYEQYF.

This CDR3 is CSARTSGGQFF. In DNA form, the CDR3 reads TGCAGTGCTCGCACATCAGGGGGGCAGTTCTTC. The chain combines TRBV20-1 with TRBJ2-1; the match to TRBD1 covers 7 bases. The CDR3 loop spans 11 amino acids. Germline V gene data show CDR1 as DFQATT and CDR2 as SNEGSKA (reference sequence). The junction had 7 bases not matched to a gene; V was cut back by 5 bases and J by 12 bases.

V is TRBV5-4 and J is TRBJ2-5, with 10 bases identical to TRBD2. Germline V CDR1 and CDR2: SGHNT, YYREEE (reference sequence). V trimming: 1 base; J trimming: 5 bases; junction bases outside the gene matches: 11. The CDR3 runs to 17 residues. CDR3 in DNA: TGTGCCAGCAGCTTGAAGGCTAGCGGGGGCGAAAGGGAGACCCAGTACTTC. Translating gives CASSLKASGGERETQYF.

The sample holds one count of this clone. The rearrangement uses TRBV15 and TRBJ1-6; D is unresolved. The CDR3 has 13 amino acids. Trimming left V 0 bases short and J 11 bases short, with 8 bases between. Germline V gene lookup returns CDR1 LNHNV and CDR2 YYDKDF (reference sequence). The CDR3 loop reads CATSRERYPPLHF. In DNA, the CDR3 is TGTGCCACCAGCAGAGAACGGTACCCACCCCTCCACTTT. Combining the CDR3 with reference TRBV15 and TRBJ1-6 gives the whole variable domain DAMVIQNPRYQVTQFGKPVTLSCSQTLNHNVMYWYQQKSSQAPKLLFHYYDKDFNNEADTPDNFQSRRPNTSFCFLDIRSPGLGDTAMYLCATSRERYPPLHFGNGTRLTVT.

CDR3: CASSFSGSNYGYTF. CDR3 DNA sequence: TGTGCCAGCAGCTTCTCGGGATCCAACTATGGCTACACCTTC. This chain connects TRBV7-2 to TRBJ1-2; D is unclear. The germline V and J ends were trimmed by 3 bases and 2 bases, with 10 bases remaining between them. The CDR3 extends over 14 amino acids. Germline V gene sequence: CDR1 SGHTA, CDR2 FQGNSA.

Concerning this clone itself: A junction end diverges from the germline sequence, so it may reflect a read error. V and J are TRBV24-1 and TRBJ1-2; 9 nucleotides agree with TRBD1. Germline values: CDR1 KGHDR, CDR2 SFDVKD. The CDR3 loop spans 12 amino acids. The DNA of the CDR3 is TGTGCCACCAGTGGAAGACAGGGGGTAATCGCCTTC. It codes for CATSGRQGVIAF.

In nucleotides, the CDR3 is TGTGCCGTAAAACAGGGCGACTCTGGAAACACCATATATTTT. It translates to CAVKQGDSGNTIYF. The chain recombines TRBV10-3 with TRBJ1-3; a weak D match, TRBD1 (6 bases). Deletions cut 11 bases from V and 0 bases from J, with 14 bases between. Germline CDR1 and CDR2: ENHRY and SYGVKD. This CDR3 contains 14 residues.

The chain couples TRBV3-1 (or the pseudogene TRBV3-2) to TRBJ2-5, with a tentative D call TRBD2 (6 bases). This CDR3 has 14 residues. Germline values: CDR1 LGHDT, CDR2 YNNKEL (reference sequence). V shed 7 bases and J shed 2 bases, with 14 bases lying between them. CDR3 bases: TGTGCCAGCAAGGCCGTCGGGGGACAAGAGACCCAGTACTTC. Translation gives CASKAVGGQETQYF.

The chain carries TRBV7-9 and TRBJ1-1; the D is unclear. There are 12 residues in the CDR3. The germline V gene encodes CDR1 SEHNR and CDR2 FQNEAQ (reference sequence). V dropped 6 bases and J dropped 6 bases, with 11 bases sitting between them. CDR3 DNA: TGTGCCAGCAGGTGGGAGGCGGCTGAAGCTTTCTTT. The encoded protein is CASRWEAAEAFF.

The rearrangement uses TRBV11-2 and TRBJ2-5, with 9 positions matching TRBD1. The CDR3 extends over 15 amino acids. The germline V gene encodes CDR1 SGHAT and CDR2 FQNNGV. The J segment lost 5 bases and the V segment lost 4 bases, leaving 8 bases of the junction unmatched. This CDR3 is CASSSNRGRSETQYF. CDR3 nucleotide sequence: TGTGCCAGCAGCTCCAACAGGGGGCGCTCGGAGACCCAGTACTTC. The full variable domain, its missing parts supplied by reference TRBV11-2 and TRBJ2-5, is EAGVAQSPRYKIIEKRQSVAFWCNPISGHATLYWYQQILGQGPKLLIQFQNNGVVDDSQLPKDRFSAERLKGVDSTLKIQPAKLEDSAVYLCASSSNRGRSETQYFGPGTRLLVL.

The chain has TRBV24-1 and TRBJ2-3; D possibly corresponds to TRBD2 (6 bases). The V end lost 8 bases, the J end lost 2 bases, and 10 bases lay between the germline ends. The germline V gene encodes CDR1 KGHDR and CDR2 SFDVKD. The CDR3 totals 13 residues. CDR3 amino acids: CATKGRHTDTQYF. The CDR3 coding sequence is TGTGCCACCAAGGGGAGGCACACAGATACGCAGTATTTT.

The count of this clone is one. The J gene is TRBJ1-2, the V gene TRBV5-1, with unresolved D. Germline-derived CDR1 and CDR2 are SGHRS and YFSETQ. V was cut by 0 bases and J by 4 bases, with 10 bases left in between. This CDR3 has 14 residues. The CDR3, as DNA: TGCGCCAGCAGCTTGGCAGGCCGCGTCTATGGCTACACCTTC. Protein product: CASSLAGRVYGYTF.

The genes are TRBV18 and TRBJ1-2; 8 positions agree with TRBD1. The CDR3 contains 15 residues. With 3 bases clipped from V and 8 bases from J, the junction kept 11 bases outside the gene matches. The germline CDR1 and CDR2 sequences are KGHSH and LQKENI. The CDR3 DNA is TGTGCCAGCTCACCCCAGGACAGGGTTCTGGGGGGCTACACCTTC. Encoded protein: CASSPQDRVLGGYTF. Full variable domain (outside the CDR3, taken from reference TRBV18 and TRBJ1-2): NAGVMQNPRHLVRRRGQEARLRCSPMKGHSHVYWYRQLPEEGLKFMVYLQKENIIDESGMPKERFSAEFPKEGPSILRIQQVVRGDSAAYFCASSPQDRVLGGYTFGSGTRLTVV.

V usage is TRBV6-5 and J usage is TRBJ2-7; TRBD2 agrees at 12 bases. The CDR3 covers 14 residues. V was pared by 6 bases and J by 4 bases, with 4 bases of the junction left unmatched. CDR1 is MNHEY, CDR2 SVGAGI, per germline. The CDR3 coding sequence is TGTGCCAGCAGGCTAGCGGGAGGGCGATACGAGCAGTACTTC. As protein: CASRLAGGRYEQYF.

This chain joins TRBV18 and TRBJ2-7, with TRBD2 identical over 9 bases. The length of the CDR3 is 16 residues. The J segment lost 7 bases and the V segment lost 2 bases, leaving 12 bases of the junction unmatched. From germline, CDR1 is KGHSH and CDR2 LQKENI. The CDR3 DNA reads as TGTGCCAGCTCACCATCGACTAGCGGAGGGGTCGGGGAGCAGTACTTC. It codes for CASSPSTSGGVGEQYF.

CDR3 loop: CASSVGGEYGYTF. The CDR3 region has the DNA TGTGCCAGCAGCGTGGGGGGGGAGTATGGCTACACCTTC. The V and J genes are TRBV12-3 or TRBV12-4 and TRBJ1-2, with D perhaps TRBD1 (5 bases). The CDR3 is 13 amino acids. Trimming cost V 6 bases and J 5 bases, with 13 bases left between them.

The chain employs TRBV4-1 and TRBJ2-3; no reliable D call. Trimming removed 1 base from V and 0 bases from J, with 14 bases in between. CDR3 length: 17 amino acids. Germline V lookup: CDR1 MGHRA, CDR2 YSYEKL. The CDR3 DNA sequence: TGCGCCAGCAGCCAAGGCCCAGCGAAATCTAGCACAGATACGCAGTATTTT. The encoded protein is CASSQGPAKSSTDTQYF.